A selection of T cell receptor beta chains follows, all from one sample in a study of blood T cell repertoires in COVID-19. Sequenced by immunoSEQ multiplex PCR; TCRdb stores in-frame clones only, minus some. The sample includes about 320,000 clones, around 88% of them seen just once. Sequenced sample: peripheral blood. The receptors stem from a woman in her fifties or sixties with acute or convalescent COVID-19. The CDR3 runs from the conserved cysteine through the conserved F or W. The D gene is left open where the match is weak. Size is omitted from some rows. Given values are once, few, many or a class for expanded clones.

.	TRBJ1-5	.	TRBV4-2	CASSPLGGSNQPQHF	TGTGCCAGCAGCCCCCTGGGGGGTAGCAATCAGCCCCAGCATTTT
once	TRBJ2-1	.	TRBV30	CAWSEQGGSYNEQFF	TGTGCCTGGAGTGAACAGGGCGGCAGCTACAATGAGCAGTTCTTC
.	TRBJ1-2	.	TRBV27	CASRQSLLNYGYTF	TGTGCCAGCCGACAATCGCTTCTTAACTATGGCTACACCTTC
.	TRBJ1-5	TRBD1	TRBV12-5	CASGLVYLGTGGGRANQPQHF	TGTGCTAGTGGTTTGGTATACCTTGGGACAGGGGGTGGACGAGCAAATCAGCCCCAGCATTTT
.	TRBJ1-3	.	TRBV30	CAWNGGLLSGNTIYF	TGTGCCTGGAACGGCGGACTGCTCTCTGGAAACACCATATATTTT
few	TRBJ1-2	TRBD1	TRBV29-1	CSVLSQGAYGYTF	TGCAGCGTCCTCTCCCAGGGGGCCTATGGCTACACCTTC
.	TRBJ1-2	.	TRBV10-3	CASHGASQGNYGYTF	TGTGCCTCTCACGGAGCCTCCCAGGGTAACTATGGCTACACCTTC
.	TRBJ2-2	TRBD1	TRBV6-2/TRBV6-3	CASSPGQGVHGELFF	TGTGCCAGCAGTCCGGGACAGGGGGTACACGGGGAGCTGTTTTTT
few	TRBJ1-2	.	TRBV4-3	CARTWSYGYTF	TGCGCCAGAACTTGGAGCTATGGCTACACCTTC
.	TRBJ2-7	TRBD1	TRBV2	CATELLGGQVEQYF	TGTGCCACCGAACTCCTAGGGGGACAGGTCGAGCAGTACTTC
.	TRBJ1-2	.	TRBV29-1	CSVTLTVNYGYTF	TGCAGCGTTACTTTGACAGTTAACTATGGCTACACCTTC
.	TRBJ2-6	.	TRBV6-2/TRBV6-3	CASSPLGDTDFSISGANVLTF	TGTGCCAGCAGTCCCCTCGGGGATACAGACTTTTCTATCTCTGGGGCCAACGTCCTGACTTTC
.	TRBJ1-4	TRBD1	TRBV6-5	CASSSGQGNEKLFF	TGTGCCAGCAGTTCCGGACAGGGGAATGAAAAACTGTTTTTT
.	TRBJ1-2	.	TRBV2	CASSGPGISYGYTF	TGTGCCAGCAGTGGGCCCGGGATCAGCTATGGCTACACCTTC
.	TRBJ2-1	TRBD2	TRBV11-2	CASSLGLLAGVSVESQFF	TGTGCCAGCAGCTTAGGGCTCCTAGCGGGGGTCAGCGTGGAAAGCCAGTTCTTC
.	TRBJ1-3	.	TRBV18	CASSPNSLVTGNTIYF	TGTGCCAGCTCACCCAACAGTCTGGTCACCGGAAACACCATATATTTT
once	TRBJ2-3	TRBD2	TRBV24-1	CATAPGDYTDTQYF	TGTGCCACCGCCCCGGGGGACTACACAGATACGCAGTATTTT
few	TRBJ1-4	.	TRBV19	CASSIAFRDTVFF	TGTGCCAGTAGTATAGCCTTTAGGGACACGGTGTTTTTT
.	TRBJ2-3	TRBD2	TRBV6-4	CASRRLAGGGTDTQYF	TGTGCCAGCAGGCGACTAGCGGGGGGGGGCACCGATACGCAGTATTTT
.	TRBJ2-4	.	TRBV11-3	CASSSGGAKNIQYF	TGTGCCAGCAGCAGTGGCGGGGCCAAAAACATTCAGTACTTC
.	TRBJ2-1	.	TRBV5-1	CASSSNRGVIYNEQFF	TGCGCCAGCAGCTCCAATAGGGGTGTGATCTACAATGAGCAGTTCTTC
.	TRBJ2-1	.	TRBV19	CASTGNSGSYNEQFF	TGTGCCAGTACAGGGAACTCGGGCTCCTACAATGAGCAGTTCTTC
.	TRBJ1-5	TRBD1	TRBV6-5	CASSRTGASPQHF	TGTGCCAGCAGTCGGACAGGGGCTTCACCCCAGCATTTT
.	TRBJ2-1	TRBD2	TRBV15	CATSSTALRREVDNEQFF	TGTGCCACCAGCAGTACAGCATTAAGGCGGGAGGTCGACAATGAGCAGTTCTTC
.	TRBJ1-1	.	TRBV11-2	CASSLAGGTEAFF	TGTGCCAGCAGCTTAGCGGGAGGCACTGAAGCTTTCTTT
few	TRBJ2-2	.	TRBV5-1	CASSLVGGNTGELFF	TGCGCCAGCAGCTTGGTCGGGGGGAACACCGGGGAGCTGTTTTTT
.	TRBJ2-7	.	TRBV11-2	CASSLGQAFGEQYF	TGTGCCAGCAGCTTAGGGCAGGCTTTTGGGGAGCAGTACTTC
.	TRBJ2-3	TRBD2	TRBV3-1/TRBV3-2	CASSPISGGTDTQYF	TGTGCCAGCAGCCCGATTAGCGGGGGGACCGATACGCAGTATTTT